The 15 T cell receptor beta chains below were found in one sample sequenced in a study of blood T cell repertoires in COVID-19. Only in-frame clones appear in the TCRdb table, and some are missing; sequencing was by immunoSEQ multiplex PCR. The sample holds some 73,000 clones, about nine tenths seen once. The sample was peripheral blood. These receptor sequences come from a human donor in a cohort sampled during active COVID-19.

This chain links TRBV15 with TRBJ1-1; D may be TRBD1 (5 bases). The germline CDR1 and CDR2 sequences are LNHNV and YYDKDF (reference sequence). V lost 3 bases, J lost 4 bases, and 6 bases lay in between. The CDR3 covers 12 residues. The CDR3: CATSSRVTEAFF. In DNA form, the CDR3 reads TGTGCCACCAGCAGCAGGGTCACTGAAGCTTTCTTT.

The V gene is TRBV19, the J gene TRBJ2-3; TRBD1 matches 7 bases. Trimming at V came to 10 bases and at J to 4 bases, leaving 8 bases not matched to a gene. The V gene's germline CDR1 is LNHDA and CDR2 SQIVND (reference sequence). This CDR3 has 13 residues. This CDR3 is CATEDRPADTQYF. The DNA for the CDR3 is TGTGCCACCGAGGACAGGCCGGCAGATACGCAGTATTTT.

This clone was counted only a few times. The chain uses TRBV12-3 or TRBV12-4 and TRBJ1-5, with D possibly matching TRBD1 (5 bases). The CDR3 length is 13 residues. V gave up 2 bases and J gave up 6 bases, with 8 bases separating them. This chain's CDR3 is CASSLQGGQPQHF. The DNA of the CDR3 is TGTGCCAGCAGTTTACAGGGAGGTCAGCCCCAGCATTTT.

This clone was picked up one time. The genes are TRBV4-2 and TRBJ1-1; tentative D call: TRBD1 (6 bases). The CDR3 has 13 residues. The V gene lost 1 base and the J gene lost 8 bases, with 11 bases spanning the gap. From germline, CDR1 is LGHNA and CDR2 YNFKEQ. The CDR3 DNA sequence: TGTGCCAGCAGCCAAGGACAGGTTGCAGAAGCTTTCTTT. Residues: CASSQGQVAEAFF.

This rearrangement joins TRBV5-1 to TRBJ2-5; 9 bases match TRBD2. The CDR3 runs to 14 residues. CDR1 is SGHRS and CDR2 is YFSETQ in the germline V gene. The trim removed 3 bases at V and 5 bases at J, leaving 5 bases unmatched. The CDR3 DNA follows: TGCGCCAGCAGCTCTAGCGGGGCCGTGGAGACCCAGTACTTC. Protein product: CASSSSGAVETQYF. Variable domain in full (rest from reference TRBV5-1 and TRBJ2-5): KAGVTQTPRYLIKTRGQQVTLSCSPISGHRSVSWYQQTPGQGLQFLFEYFSETQRNKGNFPGRFSGRQFSNSRSEMNVSTLELGDSALYLCASSSSGAVETQYFGPGTRLLVL.

V is TRBV10-2 and J is TRBJ2-7; D perhaps matches TRBD1 (5 bases). Germline V gene data show CDR1 as WSHSY and CDR2 as SAAADI. Trimming shortened V by 3 bases and J by 3 bases, and 9 bases separated the two germline ends. The CDR3 runs 13 residues. Here the CDR3 reads CASSDSGIYEQYF. The CDR3 DNA sequence: TGCGCCAGCAGTGATTCAGGGATCTACGAGCAGTACTTC.

CDR3 loop: CASSFRGLSYEQYF. CDR3 nucleotide sequence: TGTGCCAGCAGCTTTAGGGGGCTCTCCTACGAGCAGTACTTC. J is TRBJ2-7 and V is TRBV7-9; 7 bases line up with TRBD1. Germline V gene lookup returns CDR1 SEHNR and CDR2 FQNEAQ (reference sequence). Trimming removed 3 bases from V and 0 bases from J; junction bases left unmatched: 2. The CDR3 consists of 14 residues.

The chain links TRBV6-5 to TRBJ1-1, with 9 bases identical to TRBD1. V trimming: 4 bases; J trimming: 1 base; junction bases outside the gene matches: 7. Per the germline V gene, CDR1 is MNHEY and CDR2 is SVGAGI. The CDR3 is 16 residues long. The CDR3 loop is CASSFLPGQGNTEAFF. CDR3 nucleotide sequence: TGTGCCAGCAGTTTCCTCCCGGGACAGGGGAACACTGAAGCTTTCTTT.

The chain combines TRBV6-4 with TRBJ1-1; possible D gene TRBD1, 5 bases. Germline V lookup: CDR1 MRHNA, CDR2 SNTAGT. V was shortened by 0 bases and J by 3 bases, with 17 bases between the two germline ends. CDR3 length: 17 amino acids. In nucleotides, the CDR3 is TGTGCCAGCAGTGACTCTATTCAGGGTGTTGTGGACACTGAAGCTTTCTTT. Protein product: CASSDSIQGVVDTEAFF.

The CDR3 is CASRRPGTGRYEQYF. The CDR3 DNA is TGTGCCAGCAGAAGACCCGGGACAGGACGTTACGAGCAGTACTTC. V and J are TRBV6-6 and TRBJ2-7; TRBD1 agrees at 8 bases. V trimming: 6 bases; J trimming: 4 bases; junction bases outside the gene matches: 11. Germline V CDR1 and CDR2: MNHNY, SVGAGI (reference sequence). This CDR3 spans 15 amino acids.

V is TRBV6-6 and J is TRBJ2-7, with 9 bases aligning to TRBD1. Germline CDR1 MNHNY, CDR2 SVGAGI (reference sequence). This CDR3 is 15 amino acids long. Trimming took 4 bases from V and 3 from J; bases not matched to a gene: 7. Here the CDR3 reads CASSSPDRGSYEQYF. The CDR3 DNA is TGTGCCAGCAGTTCCCCAGACAGGGGGAGCTACGAGCAGTACTTC.

This chain links TRBV6-2 or TRBV6-3 with TRBJ2-6, with a possible D match to TRBD2 (7 bases). The V gene lost 5 bases and the J gene lost 2 bases, with 13 bases spanning the gap. This CDR3 has 16 amino acids. The germline CDR1 and CDR2 sequences are MNHEY and SVGEGT. CDR3 bases: TGTGCCAGCAGTCTGGGGGGGGGCCCTGGGGCCAACGTCCTGACTTTC. It yields the protein CASSLGGGPGANVLTF.

The rearrangement links TRBV7-6 to TRBJ2-3; possible D gene TRBD2, 6 bases. CDR3 length equals 14 residues. Trimming removed 1 base from V and 4 bases from J, with 9 bases in between. CDR1 is SGHVS and CDR2 is FNYEAQ in the germline V gene. The CDR3 DNA is TGTGCCAGCAGCTTAGTTGGAGGGTCAGATACGCAGTATTTT. Translated, it gives CASSLVGGSDTQYF.

The V and J genes are TRBV12-3 or TRBV12-4 and TRBJ2-5; D is unresolved. The CDR3 consists of 13 residues. Trimming removed 5 bases at V and 5 bases at J, with 12 bases between. The CDR3 sequence: CASSLHIGETQYF. In DNA, the CDR3 is TGTGCCAGCAGTCTCCACATCGGGGAGACCCAGTACTTC.

The CDR3 DNA reads as TGTGCCAGCAGCTCACGCGGGGAGCAGTTCTTC. Protein: CASSSRGEQFF. The J gene is TRBJ2-1, the V gene TRBV7-6; TRBD2 might be the D (5 bases). Germline V CDR1 and CDR2: SGHVS, FNYEAQ. Trimming left V 4 bases short and J 10 bases short, with 8 bases between. The CDR3 contains 11 residues.